The present T cell receptor (beta chain) was sequenced within a study of OX40 agonist ivuxolimab in advanced cancers. Study in general: Every 2 weeks, patients got intravenous ivuxolimab at one of six dose levels (0.01-10 mg/kg).

Measured with immunoSEQ multiplex PCR; TCRdb has only the in-frame clones, and not every one. The sample has tens of thousands of clones; about 84% are singletons. The CDR3 is 15 residues long. Unmatched junction bases numbered 6, after V lost 3 bases and J lost 8 bases. Germline loops: CDR1 SGDLS, CDR2 YYNGEE. The chain joins TRBV9 to TRBJ1-4; 11 bases are a match to TRBD1. This receptor was identified in an adult with an advanced solid tumor such as melanoma, head and neck, liver or kidney cancer. This specimen consisted of CD4+ or CD8+ T cells sorted from blood, obtained in a trial of the OX40 agonist ivuxolimab. CDR3 nucleotides: TGTGCCAGCAGCGCCCCGGGACAGGGGGGGGAAAAACTGTTTTTT. This encodes CASSAPGQGGEKLFF.